These T cell receptor beta chains were read from a single sample in a study of shared clonotypes between healthy human individuals. The assay was immunoSEQ multiplex PCR, and TCRdb's table has in-frame clones only and misses some. Found here are about 180,000 clones, just under 95% of them singletons; the top ten hold approximately 0.07%. The sequencing sample was made of naive CD4+ T cells sorted from blood. The receptor source for this set is a woman between 25 and 40 years old in good health. The CDR3 runs from the conserved cysteine through the conserved F or W. A D gene is named only where the DNA matches it firmly. Clone size is stated in some rows and not others, as once, few, many or a class when expanded.

clone_size d_call j_call v_call cdr3_nt cdr3_aa
- - TRBJ1-5 TRBV28 TGTGCCAGCAGTTTAAAAGACCGATTGGTCCGTCAGCCCCAGCATTTT CASSLKDRLVRQPQHF
- - TRBJ2-7 TRBV15 TGTGCCACCAGCAGAGATTCAGGGGAAGGCTCCTACGAGCAGTACTTC CATSRDSGEGSYEQYF
once - TRBJ2-7 TRBV7-2 TGTGCCAGCAGCTTATCGGCCCCGCAGTACTTC CASSLSAPQYF
- - TRBJ2-5 TRBV5-3 TGTGCCAGAAGCTTACCCCGGGACACCCATGGAGAGACCCAGTACTTC CARSLPRDTHGETQYF
- TRBD1 TRBJ1-4 TRBV28 TGTGCCAGCTCCTGGACAGGGGCGAGGGTTGGGTATGAAAAACTGTTTTTT CASSWTGARVGYEKLFF
- TRBD1 TRBJ1-4 TRBV5-1 TGCGCCAGCAGCCCGGGACAGGGGGCGGAAAAACTGTTTTTT CASSPGQGAEKLFF
- TRBD1 TRBJ2-7 TRBV11-2 TGTGCCAGCAGCTTAACAGGGGGAACCTACGAGCAGTACTTC CASSLTGGTYEQYF
- - TRBJ2-7 TRBV7-9 TGTGCCAGCAGCTACCAGGACAGCTACGAGCAGTACTTC CASSYQDSYEQYF
few - TRBJ2-7 TRBV29-1 TGCAGCGTTGACGGACAGGGAGGGTCCTACGAGCAGTACTTC CSVDGQGGSYEQYF
- - TRBJ2-6 TRBV5-1 TGCGCCAGCAGCTTGGAGGCGGTCCCTGGGGCCAACGTCCTGACTTTC CASSLEAVPGANVLTF
- TRBD2 TRBJ2-5 TRBV5-4 TGTGCCAGCAGCTCCAGAACTAGCGGATTTTTACAAGAGACCCAGTACTTC CASSSRTSGFLQETQYF
- TRBD1 TRBJ1-5 TRBV6-5 TGTGCCAGCAGAGCCCGGGACAGGCCCTTTTGGCCCCAGCATTTT CASRARDRPFWPQHF
- - TRBJ1-4 TRBV11-2 TGTGCCAGCAGCATAAACAGAGTTAATGAAAAACTGTTTTTT CASSINRVNEKLFF
- - TRBJ1-1 TRBV5-4 TGTGCCAGCAGCCTTAAACGACAGAGCTCCAACACTGAAGCTTTCTTT CASSLKRQSSNTEAFF
- - TRBJ1-1 TRBV7-9 TGTGCCGACAGTGACCCAAGGGGTGGGACTGAAGCTTTCTTT CADSDPRGGTEAFF
- TRBD2 TRBJ2-2 TRBV30 TGTGCCTGGAGTAGCGGGAGGCCCGGGGAGCTGTTTTTT CAWSSGRPGELFF
- - TRBJ1-1 TRBV30 TGTGCCTGGAGTGTACGGGTGGCTCGTAGGGACACTGAAGCTTTCTTT CAWSVRVARRDTEAFF
few TRBD1 TRBJ1-2 TRBV5-6 TGTGCCAGCAGCGTAGGGACAGGGGGCAGCTACGGCTACACCTTC CASSVGTGGSYGYTF
- TRBD1 TRBJ2-1 TRBV6-7 TGTGCCAGCATCCCGCCGGGACAGCCCAACAATGAGCAGTTCTTC CASIPPGQPNNEQFF
- - TRBJ1-2 TRBV5-8 TGTGCCAGCAGCTTGGAGTCGCGTCTTACCCCCATCTATGGCTACACCTTC CASSLESRLTPIYGYTF
- - TRBJ2-3 TRBV5-1 TGCGCCAGCAGCTTAGGGCGGGGTCGGGACACAGATACGCAGTATTTT CASSLGRGRDTDTQYF
- TRBD1 TRBJ1-5 TRBV7-8 TGTGCCAGCAGCTTAGCAGGGGGCACTAGCAATCAGCCCCAGCATTTT CASSLAGGTSNQPQHF
- - TRBJ2-7 TRBV28 TGTGCCAGCAGTTTCCGGGACACCTCCTACGAGCAGTACTTC CASSFRDTSYEQYF
- - TRBJ2-2 TRBV2 TGTGCCAGCAGTGAACGGGTTACCGGGGAGCTGTTTTTT CASSERVTGELFF
- - TRBJ1-4 TRBV4-1 TGCGCCTCGGCGGGGGTAGATAAGGAAAAACTGTTTTTT CASAGVDKEKLFF
- - TRBJ2-5 TRBV4-2 TGTGCCAGCAGCCAAGAAAAGGGCAGGGGACACCAAGAGACCCAGTACTTC CASSQEKGRGHQETQYF
- - TRBJ2-1 TRBV5-1 TGCGCCAGCAGTTCCTCTCTTGGGTCCTACAATGAGCAGTTCTTC CASSSSLGSYNEQFF
- TRBD1 TRBJ2-3 TRBV6-5 TGTGCCAGCAGATCACAGGGGGCCCGGATAGATACGCAGTATTTT CASRSQGARIDTQYF
- TRBD1 TRBJ1-1 TRBV5-1 TGCGCCAGCAGCTCCGCGGGACAGGGAATGAACACTGAAGCTTTCTTT CASSSAGQGMNTEAFF
- - TRBJ1-5 TRBV7-9 TGTGCCAGCAGCTTAGAGGTAGAGCCCCAGCATTTT CASSLEVEPQHF
- - TRBJ1-1 TRBV5-6 TGTGCCAGCAGCTTCGGATGGCTGAACACTGAAGCTTTCTTT CASSFGWLNTEAFF
once - TRBJ2-1 TRBV21-1 TGTGCCAGCAGCATCAAACTAGCGGGAGAGTACAATGAGCAGTTCTTC CASSIKLAGEYNEQFF
- TRBD1 TRBJ2-7 TRBV10-3 TGTGCCATCAGTGAGAGACAGGGGGTCTACGAGCAGTACTTC CAISERQGVYEQYF
- - TRBJ1-5 TRBV18 TGTGCCAGCTCACCGTGGAGGGATAGCAATCAGCCCCAGCATTTT CASSPWRDSNQPQHF
- - TRBJ2-7 TRBV21-1 TGTGCCAGCAGCAAAGTTGTGGGCGGTTCCTACGAGCAGTACTTC CASSKVVGGSYEQYF
- - TRBJ2-7 TRBV6-5 TGTGCCAGCTCAATAGCGGCGGGGACCTCCTACGAGCAGTACTTC CASSIAAGTSYEQYF
once - TRBJ2-2 TRBV5-4 TGTGCCAGCAGCACGACTAGAGGAGACACCGGGGAGCTGTTTTTT CASSTTRGDTGELFF
once - TRBJ2-7 TRBV28 TGTGCCAGCAACCCCAGTAGCTCCTACGAGCAGTACTTC CASNPSSSYEQYF
- - TRBJ1-5 TRBV10-2 TGCGCCAGTGCTCCGGGGGGATATAGCAATCAGCCCCAGCATTTT CASAPGGYSNQPQHF
- TRBD1 TRBJ1-4 TRBV4-1 TGCGCCAGCAGCCAAGACTTGGGACAGGGTGGTGAAAAACTGTTTTTT CASSQDLGQGGEKLFF
few - TRBJ1-5 TRBV7-9 TGTGCCAGCAGCTTCGGCAGGGATAACAATCAGCCCCAGCATTTT CASSFGRDNNQPQHF
- - TRBJ2-7 TRBV7-9 TGTGCCAGCAGCTTAGAGAGCCGGGGCTACGAGCAGTACTTC CASSLESRGYEQYF
few - TRBJ1-4 TRBV7-9 TGTGCCAGCAGCTTAGACGGAAACAGGGCAACTTTT CASSLDGNRATF
- - TRBJ1-2 TRBV11-1 TGTGCCAGCAGCTTAAAGACATACGATGGCTACACCTTC CASSLKTYDGYTF
- - TRBJ2-7 TRBV28 TGTGCCAGCAGTGTTTTCTACGAGCAGTACTTC CASSVFYEQYF
few - TRBJ2-7 TRBV7-9 TGTGCCAGCAGCCGAGAATACGAGCAGTACTTC CASSREYEQYF
- TRBD2 TRBJ2-3 TRBV10-3 TGTGCCATCAGTGCCCTAGCGGGAGTGACGGATACGCAGTATTTT CAISALAGVTDTQYF
- TRBD1 TRBJ1-2 TRBV28 TGTGCCAGCAAGATATTGACAGGGACGGCCTATGGCTACACCTTC CASKILTGTAYGYTF
- TRBD2 TRBJ2-7 TRBV7-9 TGTGCCAGCAGCAGATTAAGCGGGAGAGGGAACGAGCAGTACTTC CASSRLSGRGNEQYF
- - TRBJ1-1 TRBV28 TGTGCCAGCAGACTCCGGAACAGGAACACTGAAGCTTTCTTT CASRLRNRNTEAFF
- - TRBJ1-2 TRBV11-2 TGTGCCAGCAGCCCCCAGGGGTTAGAAAATCTTCATGGCTACACCTTC CASSPQGLENLHGYTF
- TRBD2 TRBJ2-7 TRBV28 TGTGCCAGCAGACTCCTAGCGGGATCTCCCTACGAGCAGTACTTC CASRLLAGSPYEQYF
- TRBD2 TRBJ2-7 TRBV28 TGTGCCAGCACCTCAGCGGGAGGGGTCCACGAGCAGTACTTC CASTSAGGVHEQYF
once - TRBJ2-3 TRBV28 TGTGCCAGCACCAGGACCGGCCCCACAGATACGCAGTATTTT CASTRTGPTDTQYF
- - TRBJ2-5 TRBV6-5 TGTGCCAGCAGTTACTCGCCGGGGCAAGAGACCCAGTACTTC CASSYSPGQETQYF
- - TRBJ1-1 TRBV7-2 TGTGCCAGCAGCTTAGCCCAGGAGAACACTGAAGCTTTCTTT CASSLAQENTEAFF